This T cell receptor beta chain was observed in a study of blood T cell repertoires in COVID-19. Sequencing used immunoSEQ multiplex PCR; TCRdb keeps in-frame clones, though not all of them. This sample has approximately 200,000 clones, with around three quarters found just once. Between the trimmed V and J ends, which lost 6 bases and 0 bases, there was a span of 6 bases. CDR3 size: 12 residues. Germline CDR1 reads SQVTM; CDR2 reads ANQGSEA. The rearrangement links TRBV29-1 to TRBJ1-5; D is unresolved. The sequenced sample was peripheral blood. The TCR sequence derives from a man between 60 and 70 years old with active or convalescent COVID-19. CDR3 nucleotide sequence: TGCAGCGTCGGCGGTAGCAATCAGCCCCAGCATTTT. As protein: CSVGGSNQPQHF. Supplemented by reference TRBV29-1 and TRBJ1-5, the full variable domain reads SAVISQKPSRDICQRGTSLTIQCQVDSQVTMMFWYRQQPGQSLTLIATANQGSEATYESGFVIDKFPISRPNLTFSTLTVSNMSPEDSSIYLCSVGGSNQPQHFGDGTRLSIL.